This T cell receptor (beta chain) stems from a study of beta chain features in type 1 diabetes. The sequenced template was cDNA made from the entire isolated RNA. Sequencing used immunoSEQ multiplex PCR; TCRdb keeps in-frame clones, though not all of them. The sample has under 45,000 clones, approximately 53% seen once. The source material was stem cell memory CD4+ T cells from blood. This receptor was identified in a woman aged 25 to 39 in good health.

As DNA, the CDR3 is TGTGCCAGCAGTGTCGAAACGAGGGGCTACACCTTC. Translating it yields CASSVETRGYTF. The chain joins TRBV2 to TRBJ1-2; no reliable D call. The V end was cut by 4 bases, the J end by 8 bases, with 11 bases between. CDR1 SNHLY and CDR2 FYNNEI come from the germline V gene. This CDR3 comprises 12 residues. The variable domain in full, completed from reference TRBV2 and TRBJ1-2, reads EPEVTQTPSHQVTQMGQEVILRCVPISNHLYFYWYRQILGQKVEFLVSFYNNEISEKSEIFDDQFSVERPDGSNFTLKIRSTKLEDSAMYFCASSVETRGYTFGSGTRLTVV.